The 6 T cell receptor beta chains below come from one sample, sequenced in a study of T-cell reconstitution after alpha-beta-depleted transplantation in children. Preparation of the TCRbeta library was carried out with unique molecular identifiers. TCRdb re-called the PCR reads through MiXCR, storing one row per CDR3 protein. Counted here are some 830,000 distinct CDR3 sequences, 15% to 20% occurring once; the ten biggest clones make up under 6%. The source material was PBMCs, mostly from graft donor cells, sampled 360 days after TCRalphabeta/CD19-depleted stem cell transplant. Receptors originate from a male patient younger than 18 who had a stem cell transplant for acute lymphoblastic leukemia, so the T cells may come from the graft donor.

The rearrangement uses TRBV12-3 or TRBV12-4 and TRBJ2-4, with D uncertain. The CDR3 is 11 amino acids. V was pared by 5 bases and J by 9 bases, with 8 bases between. The CDR3 DNA sequence: TGTGCCAGCAGTCTCCTCGGCATTCAGTACTTC. Translation: CASSLLGIQYF.

This clonotype occurred a few times. The V and J genes are TRBV7-8 and TRBJ2-1, with 7 bases identical to TRBD1. The ends lost 4 bases at V and 4 bases at J; junction bases unmatched: 19. The CDR3 sequence is 19 residues long. Germline CDR1 reads SGHVS; CDR2 reads FQNEAQ. CDR3 coding DNA: TGTGCCAGCAGCTCAGGGGGATTACCAGGGGGAACCATGTACAATGAGCAGTTCTTC. It encodes CASSSGGLPGGTMYNEQFF.

V and J are TRBV12-3 or TRBV12-4 and TRBJ2-3; 9 bases agree with TRBD2. The CDR3 has 17 amino acids. After removal of 4 bases from V and 2 bases from J, the junction contained 10 bases not matched to a gene. In DNA form, the CDR3 reads TGTGCCAGCAGTTACCGTAATAGCGGGAGAAACACAGATACGCAGTATTTT. It is translated as CASSYRNSGRNTDTQYF.

The chain uses TRBV5-1 and TRBJ1-6; 8 bases map to TRBD1. V shed 4 bases, J shed 7 bases, and the junction held 4 bases outside the gene matches. The CDR3 is 14 amino acids. Per the germline V gene, CDR1 is SGHRS and CDR2 is YFSETQ. The CDR3 loop is CASSRDRNNSPLHF. DNA for the CDR3: TGCGCCAGCAGCCGGGACAGGAACAATTCACCCCTCCACTTT.

This clonotype was seen many times. The genes are TRBV9 and TRBJ2-7, with 11 nucleotides matching TRBD2. The CDR3 has 15 residues. Germline V gene sequence: CDR1 SGDLS, CDR2 YYNGEE. V was clipped by 0 bases and J by 4 bases; unmatched bases: 3. The CDR3 bases are TGTGCCAGCAGCGTAGAGGGACTAGCGGCATACGAGCAGTACTTC. Translation: CASSVEGLAAYEQYF.

This clonotype was observed at least ten times. The chain joins TRBV27 to TRBJ2-7; D unclear. This CDR3 has 13 residues. V gave up 2 bases and J gave up 5 bases, with 10 bases separating them. From germline, CDR1 is MNHEY and CDR2 SMNVEV (reference sequence). The CDR3 DNA is TGTGCCAGCAGTTTAACTCTGGCCCACGAGCAGTACTTC. Its protein product is CASSLTLAHEQYF.